This T cell receptor (beta chain) emerged from a study of tissue T cells after allogeneic stem cell transplantation. Study conclusions and caveats: Anatomically similar tissues had similar TCR repertoires within each patient. Which tissue TCRs were alloreactive or antigen-specific was not determined. Some clones might be persisting host cells.

This clone counts as large (0.1 to 1%). Antigen specificity is unknown. The genes are named according to mouse. Read sequence stops 1 residue before the CDR3 end, and the germline J gene provides the missing end. Germline CDR1 and CDR2: SNHLY and FYNGKV (reference sequence). V was pared by 0 bases and J by 2 bases, with 4 bases of the junction left unmatched. This CDR3 has 17 residues. Documented time point: mouse harvest day 14 after allogeneic transplant. The graft held 10^6 splenic CD5+ T cells and 10^7 T-cell-depleted bone marrow cells. This mouse GVHD model was MHC-mismatched B6 to BALB/c, profiled day 7 or 14. Clones were read by immunoSEQ multiplex PCR, and TCRdb kept only the in-frame ones, dropping some. The data hold 4,000 to 4,500 clones, with more than 45% observed a single time.

The chain links TRBV3 to TRBJ2-1; 10 nucleotides match TRBD2. The source is a female BALB/c mouse given C57BL/6 T cells with graft-versus-host disease after an allogeneic hematopoietic cell transplant. Sequenced input: lymph node tissue. The DNA read from the CDR3 is TGTGCCAGCAGCTTAGCCTGGGGGGGCGCTGACTATGCTGAGCAGTTC. Translation: CASSLAWGGADYAEQF. The complete CDR3 sequence is CASSLAWGGADYAEQFF.